A selection of T cell receptor beta chains follows, all from one sample in a study of OX40 agonist ivuxolimab in advanced cancers. The table came from immunoSEQ multiplex PCR; TCRdb's copy has only in-frame clones and leaves some out. The sample carries tens of thousands of clones, approximately 94% recorded once. The specimen comprised CD4+ or CD8+ T cells sorted from blood, sampled in a trial of the OX40 agonist ivuxolimab. The receptors originated from an adult with an advanced solid tumor such as melanoma, head and neck, liver or kidney cancer. The CDR3 runs from the conserved cysteine through the conserved F or W. D genes are given only for firm matches. The size entry is marked missing in some rows and otherwise reads once, few, many or a size class.

V: TRBV28; J: TRBJ2-7; D: TRBD2; size: .; CDR3: CASSFGLGYEQYF; DNA: TGTGCCAGCAGTTTCGGACTAGGCTACGAGCAGTACTTC
V: TRBV27; J: TRBJ1-5; D: TRBD1; size: .; CDR3: CASSETGIHVGGFQPQHF; DNA: TGTGCCAGCAGCGAGACAGGGATCCACGTGGGGGGGTTTCAGCCCCAGCATTTT
V: TRBV7-2; J: TRBJ1-5; D: .; size: .; CDR3: CASSSRSVSNQPQHF; DNA: TGTGCCAGCAGCTCCCGGTCAGTTAGCAATCAGCCCCAGCATTTT
V: TRBV4-1; J: TRBJ2-7; D: .; size: .; CDR3: CASSQDSAETYEQYF; DNA: TGCGCCAGCAGCCAAGATTCAGCGGAGACCTACGAGCAGTACTTC
V: TRBV5-1; J: TRBJ1-5; D: TRBD1; size: .; CDR3: CASSRGTTGGGHQPQHF; DNA: TGCGCCAGCAGCAGAGGAACCACAGGGGGAGGCCATCAGCCCCAGCATTTT
V: TRBV27; J: TRBJ1-1; D: .; size: .; CDR3: CASSYSVGLTLEAFF; DNA: TGTGCCAGCAGTTACAGCGTGGGGTTGACCCTAGAAGCTTTCTTT
V: TRBV30; J: TRBJ2-1; D: .; size: .; CDR3: CAWRLYGSSYNEQFF; DNA: TGTGCCTGGAGGCTTTACGGAAGCTCCTACAATGAGCAGTTCTTC
V: TRBV28; J: TRBJ2-3; D: .; size: .; CDR3: CASILAGTGLDTQYF; DNA: TGTGCCAGCATCCTAGCGGGGACAGGCCTAGATACGCAGTATTTT
V: TRBV25-1; J: TRBJ2-7; D: .; size: .; CDR3: CASSEDGSYEQYF; DNA: TGTGCCAGCAGTGAGGACGGCAGCTACGAGCAGTACTTC
V: TRBV27; J: TRBJ2-2; D: .; size: .; CDR3: CASSPGPNTGELFF; DNA: TGTGCCAGCAGTCCGGGACCCAACACCGGGGAGCTGTTTTTT
V: TRBV5-6; J: TRBJ2-7; D: .; size: .; CDR3: CASSSPGIYEQYF; DNA: TGTGCCAGCAGCTCCCCAGGGATCTACGAGCAGTACTTC
V: TRBV5-4; J: TRBJ1-1; D: TRBD1; size: .; CDR3: CASRLGQGMNTEAFF; DNA: TGTGCCAGCAGATTGGGACAGGGGATGAACACTGAAGCTTTCTTT
V: TRBV9; J: TRBJ2-2; D: TRBD2; size: .; CDR3: CASSQREGQMNTGELFF; DNA: TGTGCCAGCAGCCAAAGGGAGGGGCAGATGAACACCGGGGAGCTGTTTTTT
V: TRBV5-4; J: TRBJ1-2; D: .; size: .; CDR3: CASSLEEKGSYGYTF; DNA: TGTGCCAGCAGCTTGGAGGAAAAAGGGTCCTATGGCTACACCTTC
V: TRBV5-8; J: TRBJ2-7; D: TRBD2; size: .; CDR3: CASSLSVAGALVQYF; DNA: TGTGCCAGCAGCTTGTCTGTGGCGGGAGCCCTTGTGCAGTACTTC
V: TRBV30; J: TRBJ2-1; D: TRBD2; size: .; CDR3: CAWERGGREYEQFF; DNA: TGTGCCTGGGAGAGGGGCGGGAGAGAGTATGAGCAGTTCTTC
V: TRBV19; J: TRBJ2-1; D: .; size: .; CDR3: CATWGDNWPNEQFF; DNA: TGTGCCACATGGGGAGACAACTGGCCCAATGAGCAGTTCTTC
V: TRBV2; J: TRBJ2-7; D: .; size: once; CDR3: CASTHRDSYEQYF; DNA: TGTGCCAGCACCCACCGCGACTCCTACGAGCAGTACTTC
V: TRBV5-8; J: TRBJ2-7; D: TRBD1; size: .; CDR3: CASSFSRGQASYEQYF; DNA: TGTGCCAGCAGCTTCTCAAGGGGACAGGCGAGCTACGAGCAGTACTTC
V: TRBV4-3; J: TRBJ2-1; D: .; size: .; CDR3: CASSQDSSGYNEQFF; DNA: TGCGCCAGCAGCCAAGATAGTAGCGGTTACAATGAGCAGTTCTTC
V: TRBV29-1; J: TRBJ2-7; D: .; size: .; CDR3: CSVEDKTPYEQYF; DNA: TGCAGCGTTGAAGATAAGACCCCCTACGAGCAGTACTTC
V: TRBV11-2; J: TRBJ2-3; D: .; size: .; CDR3: CASSLAGGAGVTDTQYF; DNA: TGTGCCAGCAGCTTAGCAGGGGGCGCGGGGGTCACAGATACGCAGTATTTT
V: TRBV19; J: TRBJ2-1; D: TRBD2; size: .; CDR3: CASRRGYAASGSVDEQFF; DNA: TGTGCCAGTAGGCGGGGGTATGCGGCTAGCGGGAGCGTCGATGAGCAGTTCTTC
V: TRBV28; J: TRBJ2-1; D: TRBD1; size: .; CDR3: CASRDRAHNEQFF; DNA: TGTGCCAGCCGGGACAGGGCCCACAATGAGCAGTTCTTC